These 14 T cell receptor beta chains were sequenced from one sample in a study of T cells in Graves' hyperthyroidism and ophthalmopathy. Regions amplified from RNA transcripts were the TCR beta CDR3 regions. Researchers ran a first-round RT-PCR on the TCR CDR3 using the HTBI primer set. In TCRdb, the multiplex PCR reads were re-called with MiXCR into one record per CDR3 protein. The data contain approximately 270,000 distinct CDR3 sequences, approximately 14% of them seen just once; the ten biggest clones take up 10% to 15%. The sample was blood. Source of these receptors: a woman between 40 and 55 years old with Graves' hyperthyroidism that later progressed to Graves' ophthalmopathy.

Many counts were recorded for this clonotype. V usage is TRBV28 and J usage is TRBJ1-3, with 8 bases lining up with TRBD1. Germline CDR1 reads MDHEN; CDR2 reads SYDVKM. The V gene end was trimmed by 5 bases and the J gene end by 2 bases; junction bases not matched to a gene: 5. The CDR3 extends over 15 amino acids. CDR3 sequence: CASSLYRGAGNTIYF. CDR3 DNA sequence: TGTGCCAGCAGTCTCTACAGGGGGGCTGGAAACACCATATATTTT.

The chain has TRBV20-1 and TRBJ2-5, with TRBD2 identical over 7 bases. Germline lookup yields CDR1 DFQATT and CDR2 SNEGSKA (reference sequence). The CDR3 has 17 amino acids. With V trimmed by 1 base and J by 0 bases, 11 bases remained unmatched. The CDR3 spells CSARVNGRLKNQETQYF. In nucleotides, the CDR3 is TGCAGTGCTAGAGTAAACGGGAGGCTAAAAAACCAAGAGACCCAGTACTTC.

Ten or more counts support this clonotype. The V and J genes are TRBV28 and TRBJ1-1; a weak D match, TRBD1 (6 bases). CDR1 and CDR2 from the germline V gene are MDHEN and SYDVKM. Between the trimmed V and J ends, which lost 8 bases and 5 bases, there was a span of 15 bases. The CDR3 extends over 13 amino acids. CDR3 nucleotide sequence: TGTGCCAGCCTCGAGGGGGGAATTACTGAAGCTTTCTTT. Translating gives CASLEGGITEAFF.

This clonotype was detected many times. J is TRBJ1-2 and V is TRBV20-1; TRBD1 agrees at 7 bases. The CDR3 has 14 residues. V lost 5 bases, J lost 3 bases, and 9 bases stayed unmatched. Germline-derived CDR1 and CDR2 are DFQATT and SNEGSKA (reference sequence). For the CDR3, the DNA is TGCAGTGCTCCCAAAAGGCAGGGGGACTATGGCTACACCTTC. Encoded protein: CSAPKRQGDYGYTF.

This clonotype was observed a few times. The genes are TRBV28 and TRBJ1-5; perhaps TRBD1 as D (6 bases). CDR3 length: 15 amino acids. Germline CDR1 MDHEN, CDR2 SYDVKM. Trimming removed 8 bases at V and 5 bases at J, with 19 bases between. CDR3: CASGGSGTSHQPQHF. CDR3 coding DNA: TGTGCCAGCGGGGGGTCCGGGACATCTCATCAGCCCCAGCATTTT.

This clonotype has ten or more counts. V gene TRBV2 combines with J gene TRBJ2-7; D is undetermined. Deletions cut 7 bases from V and 4 bases from J, with 5 bases between. CDR3 size: 10 residues. Germline CDR1 SNHLY, CDR2 FYNNEI. The CDR3: CASIGYEQYF. CDR3 in DNA: TGTGCCAGCATTGGGTACGAGCAGTACTTC.

This clonotype was detected many times. The chain couples TRBV29-1 to TRBJ2-2, with D maybe TRBD2 (5 bases). CDR3 size: 12 residues. Trimming took off 6 bases at V and 6 bases at J, with 11 bases between the two ends. Looked up from germline, CDR1 is SQVTM and CDR2 is ANQGSEA. CDR3 region: CSVLPGSGELFF. DNA of the CDR3: TGCAGCGTCCTACCGGGATCCGGGGAGCTGTTTTTT.

This clonotype was seen repeatedly, ten times or more. V usage is TRBV6-1 and J usage is TRBJ2-1; a weak D match, TRBD2 (6 bases). CDR1 is MNHNS and CDR2 is SASEGT in the germline V gene. The CDR3 runs to 15 residues. V lost 4 bases to trimming and J lost 3 bases, with 13 bases between them. The CDR3 DNA follows: TGTGCCAGCAGTGTTACGGGACTGAGCTACAATGAGCAGTTCTTC. It codes for CASSVTGLSYNEQFF.

A single count supports this clonotype. This rearrangement joins TRBV2 to TRBJ1-6, with TRBD1 identical over 7 bases. Germline-derived CDR1 and CDR2 are SNHLY and FYNNEI. The CDR3 consists of 16 residues. With V trimmed by 7 bases and J by 9 bases, 15 bases remained unmatched. The DNA of the CDR3 is TGTGCCAGCAAGGGACAGTATAGTCATTCGGGTTCACCCCTCCACTTT. Protein product: CASKGQYSHSGSPLHF. Based on the CDR3 plus reference TRBV2 and TRBJ1-6, the full variable domain is EPEVTQTPSHQVTQMGQEVILRCVPISNHLYFYWYRQILGQKVEFLVSFYNNEISEKSEIFDDQFSVERPDGSNFTLKIRSTKLEDSAMYFCASKGQYSHSGSPLHFGNGTRLTVT.

On this clonotype: The conserved phenylalanine or tryptophan is not found at the CDR3 terminus, so this likely reflects a read error. The chain is built from TRBV6-1 and TRBJ2-3; 7 bases fit TRBD1. Germline CDR1 reads MNHNS; CDR2 reads SASEGT. This CDR3 spans 22 amino acids. J lost 2 bases, V lost 4 bases, and 27 bases had no gene match. The CDR3 protein is CASSGSTNGFQGEHVPTDTQYC. In DNA, the CDR3 is TGTGCCAGCAGTGGTAGCACGAACGGTTTCCAGGGGGAACATGTCCCCACAGATACGCAGTATTGT.

The rearrangement links TRBV7-9 to TRBJ2-1; a possible D gene is TRBD2 (6 bases). Germline CDR1 reads SEHNR; CDR2 reads FQNEAQ (reference sequence). CDR3 length: 15 residues. The V gene lost 4 bases and the J gene lost 4 bases, with 14 bases spanning the gap. DNA for the CDR3: TGTGCCAGCAGCTCGGGACTTTTAAAATACAATGAGCAGTTCTTC. This codes for CASSSGLLKYNEQFF. Combining the CDR3 with reference TRBV7-9 and TRBJ2-1 gives the whole variable domain DTGVSQNPRHKITKRGQNVTFRCDPISEHNRLYWYRQTLGQGPEFLTYFQNEAQLEKSRLLSDRFSAERPKGSFSTLEIQRTEQGDSAMYLCASSSGLLKYNEQFFGPGTRLTVL.

The sample holds many counts of this clonotype. The chain has TRBV7-9 and TRBJ2-1; 11 bases are shared with TRBD2. Unmatched junction bases numbered 2, after V lost 9 bases and J lost 7 bases. This CDR3 has 12 residues. Germline assignment: CDR1 SEHNR and CDR2 FQNEAQ (reference sequence). The CDR3 here is CARGTSGNEQFF. The CDR3 DNA reads TGTGCCAGAGGGACTAGCGGAAATGAGCAGTTCTTC.

About this clonotype: As the CDR3 is not closed by the conserved phenylalanine or tryptophan, this likely results from a read error. The chain couples TRBV29-1 to TRBJ2-5; the D gene is possibly TRBD1 (6 bases). Trimming removed 6 bases from V and 7 bases from J, with 15 bases in between. The germline CDR1 and CDR2 sequences are SQVTM and ANQGSEA. This CDR3 has 12 amino acids. Written as DNA, the CDR3 is TGCAGCGTCGTAGGACAGCCAGGGACCCAGTACCTC. Amino acid sequence: CSVVGQPGTQYL.

In its sample, this clonotype was seen a few times. The CDR3 loop reads CASSGGPGQERQYF. As DNA, the CDR3 is TGTGCCAGCAGCGGAGGCCCGGGACAGGAGCGGCAGTACTTC. The chain carries TRBV5-6 and TRBJ2-7; 8 nucleotides match TRBD1. In germline, CDR1 is SGHDT, CDR2 YYEEEE. The CDR3 covers 14 residues. Losses at the gene ends were 4 bases for V and 9 bases for J; bases not matched to a gene: 12.